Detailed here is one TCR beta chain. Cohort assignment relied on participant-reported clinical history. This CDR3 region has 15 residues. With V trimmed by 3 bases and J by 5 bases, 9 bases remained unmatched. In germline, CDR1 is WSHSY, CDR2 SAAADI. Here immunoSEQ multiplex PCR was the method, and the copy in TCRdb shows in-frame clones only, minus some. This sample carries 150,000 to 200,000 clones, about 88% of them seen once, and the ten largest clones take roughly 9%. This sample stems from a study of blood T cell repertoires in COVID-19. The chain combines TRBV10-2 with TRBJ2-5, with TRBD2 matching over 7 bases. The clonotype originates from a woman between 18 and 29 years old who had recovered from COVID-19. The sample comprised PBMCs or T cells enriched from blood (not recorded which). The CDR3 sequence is CASSDSRGEWETQYF. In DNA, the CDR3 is TGCGCCAGCAGTGATTCCCGGGGGGAGTGGGAGACCCAGTACTTC.